These T cell receptor beta chains were read from a single sample in a study of blood T cell repertoires in COVID-19. Profiling relied on immunoSEQ multiplex PCR, and the TCRdb table lists in-frame clones only, not all of them. The sample holds 90,000 to 120,000 clones, 75% to 90% seen once. Material for sequencing was peripheral blood. These receptors were taken from a man aged 60-69 years with acute or convalescent COVID-19. The CDR3 runs from the conserved cysteine through the conserved F or W. Each record gives: J gene, V gene, D gene, clone size, CDR3 DNA, CDR3 protein. A D gene is named only where the DNA matches it firmly. Not every row has a clone size; where given, it reads once, few, many or a size class.

J: TRBJ1-6
V: TRBV6-5
D: TRBD1
size: -
DNA: TGTGCCAGCAGTTACTCTGGACAGGAGTTGGCCTTT
CDR3: CASSYSGQELAF

J: TRBJ2-2
V: TRBV14
D: TRBD2
size: -
DNA: TGTGCCAGCAGCCAAGATCGACTAGCGGGCACCGGGGAGCTGTTTTTT
CDR3: CASSQDRLAGTGELFF

J: TRBJ1-2
V: TRBV2
D: -
size: -
DNA: TGTGCCAGCGGGAGGGCAATCTATGGCTACACCTTC
CDR3: CASGRAIYGYTF

J: TRBJ2-3
V: TRBV9
D: TRBD2
size: few
DNA: TGTGCCAGCAGCGCGGGACTAGCGGGAGATACGCAGTATTTT
CDR3: CASSAGLAGDTQYF

J: TRBJ1-1
V: TRBV7-9
D: -
size: -
DNA: TGTGCCAGCAGCCCCGCTTCCAGAGGGAACACTGAAGCTTTCTTT
CDR3: CASSPASRGNTEAFF

J: TRBJ1-6
V: TRBV6-2/TRBV6-3
D: -
size: -
DNA: TGTGCCAGCAGTCGAGGACAGCCCAATTCACCCCTCCACTTT
CDR3: CASSRGQPNSPLHF

J: TRBJ2-6
V: TRBV19
D: TRBD2
size: -
DNA: TGTGCCAGTAGTAGCTGGGGCGCGGGAGGGCCCGATGGGGCCAACGTCCTGACTTTC
CDR3: CASSSWGAGGPDGANVLTF

J: TRBJ1-1
V: TRBV5-5
D: TRBD1
size: -
DNA: TGTGCCAGCAGCACATTACAGGGGCTCACGACTGAAGCTTTCTTT
CDR3: CASSTLQGLTTEAFF

J: TRBJ2-3
V: TRBV7-9
D: TRBD1
size: -
DNA: TGTGCCAGCAGCTTAGTGCAGGGGGCAGATACGCAGTATTTT
CDR3: CASSLVQGADTQYF

J: TRBJ1-5
V: TRBV4-3
D: -
size: -
DNA: TGCGCCAGCAGCCAAGAATTTGCGGTGGTGAATAGCAATCAGCCCCAGCATTTT
CDR3: CASSQEFAVVNSNQPQHF

J: TRBJ1-5
V: TRBV20-1
D: TRBD1
size: once
DNA: TGCAGTGCTAGTTCGAGGACAGGGGCCGGAAAGCCCCAGCATTTT
CDR3: CSASSRTGAGKPQHF

J: TRBJ2-7
V: TRBV5-1
D: TRBD1
size: -
DNA: TGCGCCAGCAGCTTGGGAGGGGGCCGGTACGAGCAGTACTTC
CDR3: CASSLGGGRYEQYF

J: TRBJ1-6
V: TRBV5-1
D: TRBD1
size: -
DNA: TGCGCCAGCAGCTGGGGGACAGCCGATTCACCCCTCCACTTT
CDR3: CASSWGTADSPLHF

J: TRBJ2-2
V: TRBV9
D: -
size: -
DNA: TGTGCCAGCAGCGTAGTAACGGGCGGGGAGCTGTTTTTT
CDR3: CASSVVTGGELFF

J: TRBJ1-4
V: TRBV9
D: TRBD1
size: -
DNA: TGTGCCAGCAGCGTAGGACAGGGTGTCTCTGAAAAACTGTTTTTT
CDR3: CASSVGQGVSEKLFF

J: TRBJ2-3
V: TRBV5-1
D: TRBD2
size: -
DNA: TGCGCCAGCAGCTTGACTAGCGGAGATACGCAGTATTTT
CDR3: CASSLTSGDTQYF

J: TRBJ1-2
V: TRBV12-3/TRBV12-4
D: -
size: -
DNA: TGTGCCAGCAGTTTGTCCACGGGGGAACGCTACACCTTC
CDR3: CASSLSTGERYTF

J: TRBJ1-5
V: TRBV24-1
D: -
size: -
DNA: TGTGCCACCAGTGAGCAAGGGGGTAGCAATCAGCCCCAGCATTTT
CDR3: CATSEQGGSNQPQHF

J: TRBJ1-5
V: TRBV28
D: -
size: -
DNA: TGTGCCAGCAGTTCGGGCGCGGCGGGAAATCAGCCCCAGCATTTT
CDR3: CASSSGAAGNQPQHF

J: TRBJ2-3
V: TRBV30
D: -
size: -
DNA: TGTGCCTGGAGAGGCTGGACTAGCACAGATACGCAGTATTTT
CDR3: CAWRGWTSTDTQYF

J: TRBJ2-5
V: TRBV7-9
D: -
size: few
DNA: TGTGCCAGCAGCTTGCTGACAGGAGAGACCCAGTACTTC
CDR3: CASSLLTGETQYF

J: TRBJ2-3
V: TRBV4-2
D: -
size: -
DNA: TGTGCCAGCAGCCAAGGCCAGGACACAGATACGCAGTATTTT
CDR3: CASSQGQDTDTQYF

J: TRBJ1-1
V: TRBV29-1
D: TRBD1
size: -
DNA: TGCAGCGTTGAGCAGACAGGGCTGAACACTGAAGCTTTCTTT
CDR3: CSVEQTGLNTEAFF

J: TRBJ1-3
V: TRBV28
D: -
size: -
DNA: TGTGGGATCAGACACTCTGGAAACACCATATATTTT
CDR3: CGIRHSGNTIYF

J: TRBJ2-5
V: TRBV5-1
D: TRBD1
size: -
DNA: TGCGCCAGCAGCACTGGACAGGGTAGGGAGACCCAGTACTTC
CDR3: CASSTGQGRETQYF

J: TRBJ1-2
V: TRBV7-6
D: -
size: -
DNA: TGTGCCAGCAGCATCCCAGGGGATTCAGGCTACACCTTC
CDR3: CASSIPGDSGYTF

J: TRBJ1-5
V: TRBV28
D: -
size: few
DNA: TGTGCCAGCAGGTTAGGACAGAGCAATCAGCCCCAGCATTTT
CDR3: CASRLGQSNQPQHF

J: TRBJ1-2
V: TRBV4-1
D: TRBD1
size: few
DNA: TGCGCCAGCAGCCAAGAGGGACAGAATGGCTACACCTTC
CDR3: CASSQEGQNGYTF

J: TRBJ2-7
V: TRBV7-8
D: TRBD2
size: -
DNA: TGTGCCAGCAGCCTACGGACTAGCGGCTACGAGCAGTACTTC
CDR3: CASSLRTSGYEQYF

J: TRBJ2-1
V: TRBV6-1
D: -
size: -
DNA: TGTGCCAGCAGTGAAATGAGAGCCACTGATGAGCAGTTCTTC
CDR3: CASSEMRATDEQFF

J: TRBJ1-2
V: TRBV6-5
D: -
size: -
DNA: TGTGCCAGCAGCGCGGCCCAGGCGCGAGGGTATGGCTACACCTTC
CDR3: CASSAAQARGYGYTF